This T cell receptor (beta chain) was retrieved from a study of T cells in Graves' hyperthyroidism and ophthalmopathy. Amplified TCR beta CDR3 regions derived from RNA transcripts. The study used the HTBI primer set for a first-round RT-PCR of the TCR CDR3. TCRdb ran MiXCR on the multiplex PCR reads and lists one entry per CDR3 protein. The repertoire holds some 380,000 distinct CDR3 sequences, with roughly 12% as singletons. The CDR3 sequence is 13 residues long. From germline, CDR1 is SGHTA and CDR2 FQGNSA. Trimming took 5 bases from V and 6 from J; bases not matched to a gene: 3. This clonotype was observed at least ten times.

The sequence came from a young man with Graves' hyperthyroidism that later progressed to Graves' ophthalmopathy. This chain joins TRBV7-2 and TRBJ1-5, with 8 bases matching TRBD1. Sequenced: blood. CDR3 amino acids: CASSSDRGQPQHF. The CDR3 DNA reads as TGTGCCAGCAGCAGCGACAGGGGTCAGCCCCAGCATTTT.